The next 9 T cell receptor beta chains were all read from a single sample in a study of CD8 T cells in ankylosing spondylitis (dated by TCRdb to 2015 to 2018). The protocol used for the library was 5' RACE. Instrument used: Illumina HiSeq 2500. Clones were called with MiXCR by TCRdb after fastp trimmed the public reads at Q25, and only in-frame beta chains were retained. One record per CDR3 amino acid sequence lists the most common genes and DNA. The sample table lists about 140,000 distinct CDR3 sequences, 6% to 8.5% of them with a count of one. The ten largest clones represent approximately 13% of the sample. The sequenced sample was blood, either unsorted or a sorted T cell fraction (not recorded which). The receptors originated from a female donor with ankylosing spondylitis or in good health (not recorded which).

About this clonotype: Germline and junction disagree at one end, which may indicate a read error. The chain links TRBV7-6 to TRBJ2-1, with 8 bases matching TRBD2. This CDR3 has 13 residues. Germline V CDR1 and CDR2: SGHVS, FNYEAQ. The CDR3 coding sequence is TGTGCTAGCAGCTCGACTAGCGCGGGTAAGCAGTTCTTC. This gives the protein CASSSTSAGKQFF. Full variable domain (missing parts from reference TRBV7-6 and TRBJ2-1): GAGVSQSPRYKVTKRGQDVALRCDPISGHVSLYWYRQALGQGPEFLTYFNYEAQQDKSGLPNDRFSAERPEGSISTLTIQRTEQRDSAMYRCASSSTSAGKQFFGPGTRLTVL.

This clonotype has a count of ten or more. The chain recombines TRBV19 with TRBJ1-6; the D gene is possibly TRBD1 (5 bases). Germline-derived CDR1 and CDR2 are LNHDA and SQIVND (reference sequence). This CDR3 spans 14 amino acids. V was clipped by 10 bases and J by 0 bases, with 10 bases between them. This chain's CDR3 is CATGGNSYNSPLHF. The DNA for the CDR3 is TGTGCCACCGGGGGTAACTCCTATAATTCACCCCTCCACTTT.

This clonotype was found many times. CDR3 nucleotide sequence: TGTGCCAGCAGCCCGGCCCCCCTGAGCACAGATACGCAGTATTTT. Its protein is CASSPAPLSTDTQYF. The chain uses TRBV7-2 and TRBJ2-3, with D unresolved. The germline gives CDR1 SGHTA, CDR2 FQGNSA. The CDR3 sequence is 15 residues long. Trimming pared 5 bases from V and 0 bases from J, leaving 12 bases between.

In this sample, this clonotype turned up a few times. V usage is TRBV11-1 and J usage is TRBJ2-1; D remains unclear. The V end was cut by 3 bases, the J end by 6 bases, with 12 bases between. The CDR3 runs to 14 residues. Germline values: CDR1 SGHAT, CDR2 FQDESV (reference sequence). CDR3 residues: CASSFTGPLNEQFF. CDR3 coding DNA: TGTGCCAGCAGCTTCACGGGTCCCCTCAATGAGCAGTTCTTC.

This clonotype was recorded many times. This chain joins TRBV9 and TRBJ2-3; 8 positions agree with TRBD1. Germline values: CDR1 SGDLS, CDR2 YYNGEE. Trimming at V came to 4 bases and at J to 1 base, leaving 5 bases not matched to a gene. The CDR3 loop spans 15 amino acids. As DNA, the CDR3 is TGTGCCAGCAGCTCCAGGGGGCGGGGCACAGATACGCAGTATTTT. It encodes CASSSRGRGTDTQYF. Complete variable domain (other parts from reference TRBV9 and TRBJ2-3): DSGVTQTPKHLITATGQRVTLRCSPRSGDLSVYWYQQSLDQGLQFLIQYYNGEERAKGNILERFSAQQFPDLHSELNLSSLELGDSALYFCASSSRGRGTDTQYFGPGTRLTVL.

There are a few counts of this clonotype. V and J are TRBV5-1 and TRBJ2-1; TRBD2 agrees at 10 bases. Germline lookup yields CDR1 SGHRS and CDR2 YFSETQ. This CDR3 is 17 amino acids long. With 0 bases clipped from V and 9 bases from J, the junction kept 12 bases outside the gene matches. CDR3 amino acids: CASSLVGLAGAQGEQFF. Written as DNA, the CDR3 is TGCGCCAGCAGCTTGGTGGGGCTAGCGGGGGCTCAGGGTGAGCAGTTCTTC.

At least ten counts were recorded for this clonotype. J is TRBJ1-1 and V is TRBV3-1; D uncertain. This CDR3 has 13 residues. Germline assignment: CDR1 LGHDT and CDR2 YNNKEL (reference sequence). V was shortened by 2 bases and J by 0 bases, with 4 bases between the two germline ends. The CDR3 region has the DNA TGTGCCAGCAGCCAACAGCTGAACACTGAAGCTTTCTTT. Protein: CASSQQLNTEAFF.

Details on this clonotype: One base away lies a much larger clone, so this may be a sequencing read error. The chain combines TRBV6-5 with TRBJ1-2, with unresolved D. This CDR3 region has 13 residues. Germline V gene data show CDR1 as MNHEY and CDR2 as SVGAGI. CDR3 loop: CTSSYGQSYGYTF. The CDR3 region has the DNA TGTACCAGCAGTTACGGGCAGAGCTATGGCTACACCTTC.

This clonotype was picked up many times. CDR3 nucleotides: TGCAGTGCCTATCAGGGAGGGGCGAATCAGCCCCAGCATTTT. Its translation is CSAYQGGANQPQHF. The chain is built from TRBV20-1 and TRBJ1-5; D possibly corresponds to TRBD1 (5 bases). Germline CDR1 DFQATT, CDR2 SNEGSKA (reference sequence). V gave up 6 bases and J gave up 4 bases, with 16 bases separating them. This CDR3 region has 14 residues.